Listed here are 14 T cell receptor beta chains from one sample, sequenced in a study of T cell responses to AZD1222 COVID-19 vaccine. Method: immunoSEQ multiplex PCR; TCRdb's copy keeps in-frame clones and lacks some. The sample includes about 150,000 clones, roughly 87% of them seen just once. The material was peripheral blood, obtained on day 0 of AZD1222 vaccination. The receptors here all came from an adult in good health.

The chain joins TRBV6-6 to TRBJ1-3, with D unresolved. Per germline, CDR1 MNHNY and CDR2 SVGAGI (reference sequence). Trimming took 6 bases from V and 4 from J, leaving 16 bases between them. The CDR3 contains 15 residues. The CDR3 loop reads CASSSDGGAGNTIYF. CDR3 DNA sequence: TGTGCCAGCAGCTCCGACGGAGGAGCCGGAAACACCATATATTTT.

V and J are TRBV7-9 and TRBJ1-5; D ambiguous. The V gene's germline CDR1 is SEHNR and CDR2 FQNEAQ (reference sequence). The CDR3 is 12 residues long. The V gene lost 8 bases and the J gene lost 8 bases, with 13 bases spanning the gap. The CDR3 reads CASAGWSEPQHF. DNA of the CDR3: TGTGCCAGCGCCGGATGGTCGGAGCCCCAGCATTTT.

This chain links TRBV19 with TRBJ1-5; D is unresolved. Germline CDR1 reads LNHDA; CDR2 reads SQIVND (reference sequence). Trimming took off 3 bases at V and 9 bases at J, with 18 bases between the two ends. The CDR3 is 15 residues long. The CDR3 bases are TGTGCCAGTAGTATCAGTCGTAGGGTGAGGATGCCCCAGCATTTT. It specifies CASSISRRVRMPQHF.

The J gene is TRBJ1-1, the V gene TRBV28; perhaps TRBD1 as D (5 bases). The CDR3 contains 14 residues. The V end lost 5 bases, the J end lost 6 bases, and 16 bases lay between the germline ends. Germline loops: CDR1 MDHEN, CDR2 SYDVKM. CDR3: CASSVRALVSEAFF. The CDR3 DNA reads as TGTGCCAGCAGTGTCAGGGCTTTGGTCTCTGAAGCTTTCTTT.

The chain combines TRBV5-1 with TRBJ2-1; D unresolved. The CDR3 length is 14 residues. The ends were cut back, 0 bases at V and 8 bases at J, with 12 bases in the middle. CDR1 and CDR2 (germline): SGHRS, YFSETQ. Here the CDR3 reads CASSLAPAGDEQFF. CDR3 DNA: TGCGCCAGCAGCTTGGCCCCGGCCGGCGATGAGCAGTTCTTC. Full variable domain (rest looked up from reference TRBV5-1 and TRBJ2-1): KAGVTQTPRYLIKTRGQQVTLSCSPISGHRSVSWYQQTPGQGLQFLFEYFSETQRNKGNFPGRFSGRQFSNSRSEMNVSTLELGDSALYLCASSLAPAGDEQFFGPGTRLTVL.

V and J are TRBV4-3 and TRBJ2-1; D may be TRBD2 (6 bases). The V end was cut by 0 bases, the J end by 12 bases, with 12 bases between. Per germline, CDR1 LGHNA and CDR2 YSLEER. CDR3 length: 13 amino acids. The CDR3 DNA follows: TGCGCCAGCAGCCAAGATATGGAGGGGAGGCAGTTCTTC. Amino acids: CASSQDMEGRQFF.

The chain links TRBV6-2 or TRBV6-3 to TRBJ1-5; D not resolved. The germline V gene encodes CDR1 MNHEY and CDR2 SVGEGT. This CDR3 region has 14 residues. The V and J ends lost 2 bases and 7 bases respectively, with 12 bases between them. The CDR3 DNA reads TGTGCCAGCAGTTACCTCGGAAACCCCCAGCCCCAGCATTTT. Translated: CASSYLGNPQPQHF.

V is TRBV10-1 and J is TRBJ2-7; TRBD2 matches 10 bases. CDR3 length: 16 residues. V shed 3 bases, J shed 4 bases, and the junction held 9 bases outside the gene matches. The germline CDR1 and CDR2 sequences are WNHNN and SYGVQD (reference sequence). The CDR3 loop reads CASSDSGRAGTYEQYF. DNA for the CDR3: TGCGCCAGCAGTGACAGCGGGAGGGCCGGTACATACGAGCAGTACTTC.

This chain uses TRBV5-4 with TRBJ2-1, with 13 bases identical to TRBD2. Germline values: CDR1 SGHNT, CDR2 YYREEE (reference sequence). After removal of 4 bases from V and 10 bases from J, the junction contained 8 bases not matched to a gene. CDR3 size: 15 residues. CDR3 bases: TGTGCCAGCAGCCCCGGACTAGCGGGAGTCGGGGAGCAGTTCTTC. This encodes CASSPGLAGVGEQFF.

The rearrangement uses TRBV12-3 or TRBV12-4 and TRBJ1-5; no definite D call. The V end was cut by 6 bases, the J end by 2 bases, with 8 bases between. CDR3 length equals 13 residues. This chain's CDR3 is CASSPGGNQPQHF. The CDR3 nucleotides are TGTGCCAGCAGCCCGGGAGGCAATCAGCCCCAGCATTTT.

The rearrangement uses TRBV6-2 or TRBV6-3 and TRBJ2-2, with 8 positions matching TRBD1. Per germline, CDR1 MNHEY and CDR2 SVGEGT. The CDR3 is 14 residues long. Unmatched junction bases numbered 4, after V lost 5 bases and J lost 5 bases. The CDR3 spells CASSQGAETGELFF. For the CDR3, the DNA is TGTGCCAGCAGTCAGGGGGCAGAGACCGGGGAGCTGTTTTTT.

The chain links TRBV7-2 to TRBJ2-7; possible D gene TRBD2, 6 bases. V dropped 1 base and J dropped 1 base, with 11 bases sitting between them. The CDR3 runs 15 residues. CDR1 and CDR2 from the germline V gene are SGHTA and FQGNSA. CDR3 sequence reads: CASSLDGSASYEQYF. The CDR3 bases are TGTGCCAGCAGCTTAGACGGGAGCGCGTCCTACGAGCAGTACTTC.

The genes are TRBV6-5 and TRBJ1-5, with D perhaps TRBD1 (6 bases). The germline V and J ends were trimmed by 7 bases and 4 bases, with 11 bases remaining between them. Germline CDR1 is MNHEY and CDR2 is SVGAGI. The CDR3 consists of 13 residues. Written as DNA, the CDR3 is TGTGCCAGCACCATTACAGGGAATCAGCCCCAGCATTTT. This sequence encodes CASTITGNQPQHF.

J is TRBJ1-2 and V is TRBV18, with D hard to call. Germline V gene data show CDR1 as KGHSH and CDR2 as LQKENI. Trimming cost V 2 bases and J 2 bases, with 9 bases left between them. This CDR3 comprises 14 residues. CDR3: CASSPLRENYGYTF. As DNA, the CDR3 is TGTGCCAGCTCACCATTGAGGGAGAACTATGGCTACACCTTC.